These 6 T cell receptor beta chains came from one sample sequenced in a study of healthy donors' naive CD4 and CD8 T cells. Each TCR library used around 0.5 ug of total RNA and a linear amplification protocol. Each CDR3 protein is one row after TCRdb ran MiXCR on the reads. The sample lists some 190,000 distinct CDR3 sequences; around 80% were seen once. Sequencing input: naive CD4+ and CD8+ T cells sorted from blood, pooled from several donors. These receptors came from a pool of human donors in good health; the sample pools cells from several healthy donors.

V is TRBV6-2 or TRBV6-3 and J is TRBJ2-3; TRBD1 or TRBD2 may be the D gene (5 bases each). In germline, CDR1 is MNHEY, CDR2 SVGEGT. The CDR3 totals 15 residues. The ends were cut back, 6 bases at V and 0 bases at J, with 13 bases in the middle. The CDR3 reads CASSRPGTSTDTQYF. CDR3 bases: TGTGCCAGCAGCCGGCCAGGGACCAGCACAGATACGCAGTATTTT.

The chain links TRBV5-1 to TRBJ2-1; D is undetermined. Germline CDR1 reads SGHRS; CDR2 reads YFSETQ. The CDR3 is made up of 14 amino acids. The V gene lost 2 bases and the J gene lost 3 bases, with 9 bases spanning the gap. Here the CDR3 reads CASSLSTGYNEQFF. The CDR3 DNA is TGCGCCAGCAGCTTATCGACGGGCTACAATGAGCAGTTCTTC.

The chain links TRBV29-1 to TRBJ1-1; tentative D call: TRBD1 (6 bases). The CDR3 contains 11 residues. V dropped 4 bases and J dropped 8 bases, with 11 bases sitting between them. Germline lookup yields CDR1 SQVTM and CDR2 ANQGSEA. The CDR3 DNA is TGCAGCGTTGGGGTAAGGGGGGAAGCTTTCTTT. Amino acids: CSVGVRGEAFF.

V and J are TRBV6-5 and TRBJ1-3; D remains ambiguous. This CDR3 comprises 12 residues. Trimming cost V 6 bases and J 9 bases, with 12 bases left between them. CDR1 and CDR2 (germline): MNHEY, SVGAGI. CDR3 DNA: TGTGCCAGCAGATCCAGAGGAGGCACCATATATTTT. Protein product: CASRSRGGTIYF.

This sequence joins TRBV19 and TRBJ2-2, with 8 bases that match TRBD2. The CDR3 contains 17 residues. Germline CDR1 LNHDA, CDR2 SQIVND (reference sequence). V lost 4 bases and J lost 0; bases outside the gene matches: 7. CDR3 sequence: CASSTPTSGSNTGELFF. The CDR3 bases are TGTGCCAGTAGTACCCCTACTAGCGGATCGAACACCGGGGAGCTGTTTTTT.

The chain has TRBV6-2 or TRBV6-3 and TRBJ2-7, with D uncertain. V lost 6 bases, J lost 3 bases, and 18 bases lay in between. The CDR3 length is 15 residues. Germline CDR1 reads MNHEY; CDR2 reads SVGEGT. In DNA, the CDR3 is TGTGCCAGCAGCCACCCCGGTCTAACCGGCTACGAGCAGTACTTC. This sequence encodes CASSHPGLTGYEQYF.